This TCR beta chain came from a study of Ad26.COV2.S vaccination and SARS-CoV-2 variants. For the study at large: Donor got 5x10^10 or 1x10^11 viral particles of Ad26.COV2.S. General study points: Vaccine recipients had higher spike-specific TCR breadth than placebo recipients. Once vaccination had occurred, spike-specific CD8+ and CD4+ T cell responses reportedly showed substantial breadth.

Assay: immunoSEQ multiplex PCR; the TCRdb copy retains only in-frame clones and omits some. The sample includes about 410,000 clones, approximately 90% of them seen just once. Noted treatment: about 20 received Ad26.COV2.S at low or high dose, single or two shots; roughly five received placebo; per-sample allocation not given. Each sample was drawn 63 days after the first injection (of vaccine or placebo). An Ad26 vector was used to express Wuhan-strain SARS-CoV-2 spike as the vaccine. Worth noting for this clone: The antigen is undetermined.

The material was peripheral blood, obtained in a trial of Ad26.COV2.S vaccine versus placebo. This TCR came from a person aged 18 to 59 who received the Ad26.COV2.S COVID-19 vaccine or a placebo.

This chain's CDR3 is CASSQDPGPNYGYTF. CDR3 nucleotides: TGCGCCAGCAGCCAAGATCCGGGACCTAACTATGGCTACACCTTC. This chain links TRBV4-1 with TRBJ1-2, with D possibly matching TRBD1 (5 bases). There are 15 residues in the CDR3. The V end lost 0 bases, the J end lost 0 bases, and 8 bases lay between the germline ends. CDR1 MGHRA and CDR2 YSYEKL come from the germline V gene.